This TCR beta chain emerged from a study of T cell responses to AZD1222 COVID-19 vaccine. Study-level results: Researchers report vaccine-associated CD4 TCRs spanning spike, with dominance at 160-218 and 743-854. Most donors were white British and more were female, and clonal diversity was possibly underestimated.

CDR3 length: 13 amino acids. Trimming took 3 bases from V and 13 from J, leaving 18 bases between them. CDR1 and CDR2 (germline): ENHRY, SYGVKD. TCRdb keeps only in-frame clones here, not all; method: immunoSEQ multiplex PCR. This repertoire shows over 90,000 clones, roughly 91% found once; its top ten account for roughly 42%. Points on this clone: Its antigen is unidentified.

The rearrangement links TRBV10-3 to TRBJ2-5; D is ambiguous. The source was peripheral blood, collected on day 0 of AZD1222 vaccination. The source of this sequence is an adult in good health. The CDR3 sequence is CAISDQGGDQPYF. The CDR3 DNA sequence: TGTGCCATCAGTGACCAAGGTGGCGACCAGCCGTACTTC.